This TCR beta chain is from a study of PD-L1 blockade in urothelial cancer. Study as a whole: The researchers analyzed blood 3 weeks (second dose) and 6 weeks after treatment start.

Time point indicated: pretreatment peripheral blood. Study-wide results and caveats: Tumor-associated clones in blood expanded more at 3 weeks in durable-benefit patients.

Method: immunoSEQ multiplex PCR; TCRdb's copy keeps in-frame clones and lacks some. The sample holds around 43,000 clones, over 75% seen once. This CDR3 spans 16 amino acids. CDR1 and CDR2 from the germline V gene are LNHNV and YYDKDF (reference sequence). Trimming took 0 bases from V and 7 from J; bases not matched to a gene: 8. Details on this clone: What it binds is unknown.

The chain employs TRBV15 and TRBJ2-4; 8 nucleotides match TRBD1. The source material was PBMCs, sampled around atezolizumab (anti-PD-L1) treatment. The source of this sequence is a donor aged 40 or over with urothelial cancer. The CDR3 loop is CATSRDKAGGRNIQYF. CDR3 nucleotides: TGTGCCACCAGCAGAGATAAGGCAGGGGGCAGGAACATTCAGTACTTC.